The rows below give T cell receptor beta chains drawn from one sample of a study of T cell responses to AZD1222 COVID-19 vaccine. Sequenced by immunoSEQ multiplex PCR; TCRdb stores in-frame clones only, minus some. Seen here are under 110,000 clones, 90% observed once, and the top ten hold around 1.3%. The sample in question was peripheral blood, obtained on day 0 of AZD1222 vaccination. The source is an adult in good health. The CDR3 runs from the conserved cysteine through the conserved F or W.

j_gene | v_gene | CDR3aa
TRBJ1-1 | TRBV29-1 | CSVEGRGTEAFF
TRBJ1-5 | TRBV28 | CASSFYGLVGQPQHF
TRBJ2-3 | TRBV12-3/TRBV12-4 | CASRSADTQYF
TRBJ2-1 | TRBV19 | CASSTDYNEQFF
TRBJ2-7 | TRBV30 | CAWSVLGQGDPYEQYF
TRBJ2-7 | TRBV4-2 | CASSHSTGTGEQYF
TRBJ2-3 | TRBV3-1/TRBV3-2 | CASSQMPGTDTQYF
TRBJ2-1 | TRBV10-1 | CASSDSENEQFF
TRBJ1-1 | TRBV27 | CASSRRANTEAFF
TRBJ1-2 | TRBV11-2 | CASSRGTGNYGYTF
TRBJ2-5 | TRBV6-5 | CASRLAGGGETQYF
TRBJ1-1 | TRBV5-6 | CASSLGYTEAFF
TRBJ1-1 | TRBV11-2 | CASSLDQRTFTEAFF
TRBJ1-4 | TRBV18 | CASSPQQGMSQKLFF
TRBJ1-3 | TRBV4-1 | CASSHNTGASGNTIYF
TRBJ1-1 | TRBV6-5 | CASSSPPRGTKAFF
TRBJ2-7 | TRBV6-1 | CASSEAPGLSYEQYF
TRBJ1-2 | TRBV13 | CASSLGGRALEGYTF
TRBJ2-7 | TRBV2 | CASSERAHYEQYF
TRBJ1-3 | TRBV6-5 | CASGGPVDENTIYF
TRBJ2-1 | TRBV3-1/TRBV3-2 | CASSQGGSNEQFF
TRBJ1-1 | TRBV18 | CASSGGPNTEAFF
TRBJ1-1 | TRBV9 | CASSATPANTEAFF
TRBJ2-1 | TRBV6-4 | CASSDSGNEQFF
TRBJ2-5 | TRBV27 | CASRAGWGGFQETQYF
TRBJ2-2 | TRBV10-3 | CAISDWGLAGGQPANTGELFF
TRBJ2-2 | TRBV6-5 | CASSTSGGETGELFF
TRBJ2-1 | TRBV20-1 | CSASSSGVDNEQFF
TRBJ2-3 | TRBV18 | CASSPGDARTDTQYF
TRBJ1-2 | TRBV2 | CASSEANGQDYGYTF
TRBJ2-7 | TRBV2 | CASSLTGTAGFWQYF
TRBJ2-1 | TRBV29-1 | CILTGQGSYNEQFF
TRBJ1-4 | TRBV4-1 | CASSQDSDIPGEKLFF
TRBJ1-1 | TRBV3-1/TRBV3-2 | CASSPTGGAEAFF
TRBJ2-7 | TRBV6-6 | CASSENYEQYF
TRBJ1-1 | TRBV15 | CATSRDWGADTEAFF
TRBJ1-4 | TRBV27 | CASSLPAGAFSPTNEKLFF
TRBJ1-1 | TRBV19 | CASSRRRLPTEAFF
TRBJ2-1 | TRBV18 | CASSPTGGPGNEQFF
TRBJ2-5 | TRBV27 | CASSLSIRSVGTQYF
TRBJ1-2 | TRBV28 | CASSLDRGRDGYTF
TRBJ1-5 | TRBV5-5 | CASSGQLNQPQHF
TRBJ2-6 | TRBV5-1 | CASSPTDSGANVLTF
TRBJ1-2 | TRBV9 | CASSVEKWTAGGYTF
TRBJ1-2 | TRBV10-3 | CAIQRALGYTF
TRBJ1-6 | TRBV7-2 | CASRLAGSPLHF
TRBJ2-7 | TRBV7-2 | CASSPDPRAYEQYF
TRBJ2-5 | TRBV27 | CASSLRSGLGETQYF
TRBJ2-3 | TRBV10-2 | CATSSGGAYTQYF
TRBJ1-2 | TRBV27 | CASSQTGYGYTF
TRBJ2-1 | TRBV4-2 | CASSPGTSSYNEQFF
TRBJ2-7 | TRBV27 | CASSFGTTPSEQYF
TRBJ1-4 | TRBV14 | CASSLIGEKLFF
TRBJ1-1 | TRBV6-1 | CASSEVGKGAGAFF